Listed here is a single T cell receptor beta chain. The data are from a study of T-cell reconstitution after alpha-beta-depleted transplantation in children. Germline V gene data show CDR1 as SQVTM and CDR2 as ANQGSEA. The CDR3 is 13 amino acids. Trimming cost V 6 bases and J 2 bases, with 13 bases left between them. Preparing the TCRbeta library involved the use of unique molecular identifiers. A single record per CDR3 protein comes from TCRdb applying MiXCR to the PCR reads. In the table there are about 230,000 distinct CDR3 sequences, roughly a tenth of which are singletons. This chain joins TRBV29-1 and TRBJ2-5; D might be TRBD2 (6 bases). The sample here was PBMCs, taken before TCRalphabeta/CD19-depleted stem cell transplant. This sequence originates from a child less than two years old with acute myeloid leukemia, due to receive a stem cell transplant. The CDR3 DNA sequence: TGCAGCGTCGCGGGGTGGGTTCAAGAGACCCAGTACTTC. Residues: CSVAGWVQETQYF.